This TCR beta chain stems from a study of blood T cell repertoires in COVID-19. As originally analysed: Amplifying reference gene primers gave estimates of nucleated cell counts. Clones were read by immunoSEQ multiplex PCR, and TCRdb kept only the in-frame ones, dropping some. That table is the source of V, J and clone size, and D and trimming were worked out from the DNA. The table includes about 200,000 clones, about nine tenths detected once. The CDR3 totals 11 residues. V was cut by 8 bases and J by 4 bases, with 9 bases left in between. In this sample, this clone turned up once. The gene calls are TRBV12-3 or TRBV12-4 and TRBJ2-7; D remains unclear. The sample comprised peripheral blood. This TCR came from a man aged 18 to 30 with active or convalescent COVID-19. CDR3 region: CASQVQYEQYF. The CDR3 nucleotides read TGTGCCAGCCAGGTCCAATACGAGCAGTACTTC.